One and the same sample provided the 15 T cell receptor beta chains below, sequenced in a study of blood T cell repertoires in COVID-19. Generated by immunoSEQ multiplex PCR, the TCRdb table keeps only in-frame clones and is missing some. The repertoire holds 250,000 or so clones, with approximately 89% as singletons. The sequenced sample consisted of PBMCs or T cells enriched from blood (not recorded which). These receptors originate from a woman aged 40 to 55 who had been exposed to COVID-19.

In its sample, this clone was seen once. The chain combines TRBV6-4 with TRBJ2-1; the match to TRBD1 covers 11 bases. With V trimmed by 0 bases and J by 3 bases, 1 base remained unmatched. Germline V gives CDR1 MRHNA, CDR2 SNTAGT. There are 16 residues in the CDR3. The CDR3 region has the DNA TGTGCCAGCAGTGACTCCGGGACAGGGGGCTACAATGAGCAGTTCTTC. Protein product: CASSDSGTGGYNEQFF.

The rearrangement joins TRBV30 to TRBJ2-3, with D possibly matching TRBD1 (6 bases). The CDR3 runs 14 residues. Germline CDR1 reads GTSNPN; CDR2 reads SVGIG (reference sequence). Trimming pared 0 bases from V and 4 bases from J, leaving 11 bases between. The CDR3 DNA sequence: TGTGCCTGGAGTGTATACAGGGTGGCAGATACGCAGTATTTT. It yields the protein CAWSVYRVADTQYF. The complete variable domain, with remaining parts taken from reference TRBV30 and TRBJ2-3, reads SQTIHQWPATLVQPVGSPLSLECTVEGTSNPNLYWYRQAAGRGLQLLFYSVGIGQISSEVPQNLSASRPQDRQFILSSKKLLLSDSGFYLCAWSVYRVADTQYFGPGTRLTVL.

The rearrangement links TRBV19 to TRBJ2-3, with D perhaps TRBD1 (6 bases). The CDR3 runs 16 residues. V was clipped by 7 bases and J by 2 bases, with 19 bases between them. Germline assignment: CDR1 LNHDA and CDR2 SQIVND (reference sequence). The CDR3, as DNA: TGTGCCAGTAACAACGGGGCAGGGGTTCCCACAGATACGCAGTATTTT. Protein: CASNNGAGVPTDTQYF.

The V and J genes are TRBV21-1 and TRBJ1-5; no check of the table's D call, TRBD1, against the DNA was made. TRBV21-1 is shown as a pseudogene. This CDR3 comprises 19 residues. The CDR3 loop reads CASSGLGTGGCGREQPQHF. CDR3 in DNA: TGTGCCAGCAGCGGTCTGGGGACAGGGGGTTGTGGTCGGGAGCAGCCCCAGCATTTT.

V and J are TRBV27 and TRBJ2-5; TRBD1 might be the D (6 bases). This CDR3 region has 13 residues. V gave up 6 bases and J gave up 4 bases, with 12 bases separating them. Germline CDR1 MNHEY, CDR2 SMNVEV (reference sequence). The CDR3 DNA sequence: TGTGCCAGCAGCCCTATAGGGGGAGAGACCCAGTACTTC. Protein: CASSPIGGETQYF.

As DNA, the CDR3 is TGTGCCAGCAGTTCGGGAGCTGGAAACACCATATATTTT. The encoded protein is CASSSGAGNTIYF. The chain joins TRBV28 to TRBJ1-3; D is uncertain. Looked up from germline, CDR1 is MDHEN and CDR2 is SYDVKM. The CDR3 contains 13 residues. V was shortened by 4 bases and J by 2 bases, with 6 bases between the two germline ends. Combining the CDR3 with reference TRBV28 and TRBJ1-3 gives the whole variable domain DVKVTQSSRYLVKRTGEKVFLECVQDMDHENMFWYRQDPGLGLRLIYFSYDVKMKEKGDIPEGYSVSREKKERFSLILESASTNQTSMYLCASSSGAGNTIYFGEGSWLTVV.

This clone has more than one count but fewer than ten. The genes are TRBV5-5 and TRBJ1-5; D is uncertain. The CDR3 extends over 13 amino acids. V lost 3 bases and J 3 bases, leaving 7 bases between the germline ends. Germline loops: CDR1 SGHKS, CDR2 YYEKEE (reference sequence). Here the CDR3 reads CASSSGYNQPQHF. The CDR3 DNA reads as TGTGCCAGCAGCTCCGGTTACAATCAGCCCCAGCATTTT.

This sequence joins TRBV7-3 and TRBJ2-3; no clear D. Germline V lookup: CDR1 SGHTA, CDR2 FQGTGA. V was trimmed by 2 bases and J by 4 bases, leaving 7 bases between them. This CDR3 has 13 amino acids. The CDR3 is CASSLDSADTQYF. CDR3 bases: TGTGCCAGCAGCTTAGACTCGGCAGATACGCAGTATTTT.

The chain has TRBV5-1 and TRBJ2-7, with 10 bases identical to TRBD1. Germline V CDR1 and CDR2: SGHRS, YFSETQ. Trimming at V came to 10 bases and at J to 4 bases, leaving 11 bases not matched to a gene. The CDR3 spans 14 residues. This chain's CDR3 is CASGPGQGTYEQYF. In DNA form, the CDR3 reads TGCGCCTCCGGCCCGGGACAGGGGACATACGAGCAGTACTTC.

In its sample, this clone was seen once. The genes are TRBV2 and TRBJ1-2; D unresolved. The germline V gene has CDR1 SNHLY and CDR2 FYNNEI. Trimming removed 5 bases from V and 4 bases from J, with 11 bases in between. This CDR3 has 13 residues. The DNA for the CDR3 is TGTGCCAGCAGTCCCGAGGGCCCCTATGGCTACACCTTC. This sequence encodes CASSPEGPYGYTF.

V is TRBV5-6 and J is TRBJ2-7, with TRBD1 as a possible D gene (5 bases). Per germline, CDR1 SGHDT and CDR2 YYEEEE. The CDR3 loop spans 15 amino acids. V was clipped by 4 bases and J by 5 bases, with 19 bases between them. This CDR3 is CASSPDQGFVHEQYF. The DNA of the CDR3 is TGTGCCAGCAGCCCGGACCAGGGTTTCGTCCACGAGCAGTACTTC.

J is TRBJ2-5 and V is TRBV10-3; 8 bases fit TRBD1. J lost 5 bases, V lost 3 bases, and 8 bases had no gene match. This CDR3 is 15 amino acids long. The germline V gene encodes CDR1 ENHRY and CDR2 SYGVKD. The CDR3 DNA is TGTGCCATCAGTGACCTTTCAGGGGGCGCGGAGACCCAGTACTTC. Translation: CAISDLSGGAETQYF.

J is TRBJ1-3 and V is TRBV19, with TRBD1 as a possible D gene (5 bases). Germline CDR1 reads LNHDA; CDR2 reads SQIVND (reference sequence). The CDR3 is 20 amino acids. Trimming took 6 bases from V and 1 from J, leaving 28 bases between them. CDR3 loop: CASRRPMGRVPASSGNTIYF. The CDR3 DNA reads TGTGCCAGTAGACGCCCGATGGGCAGGGTGCCCGCTTCTTCTGGAAACACCATATATTTT.

The V gene is TRBV20-1, the J gene TRBJ1-5, with 9 positions matching TRBD1. The CDR3 runs 15 residues. Germline assignment: CDR1 DFQATT and CDR2 SNEGSKA (reference sequence). V gave up 3 bases and J gave up 5 bases; unmatched junction bases: 8. CDR3 in DNA: TGCAGTGCTAGTGATCCCGGGACAGGGTATCAGCCCCAGCATTTT. Its protein is CSASDPGTGYQPQHF.

The V call is TRBV6-2 or TRBV6-3, the J call TRBJ2-7; a weak D match, TRBD2 (7 bases). V lost 0 bases and J lost 4, with 16 bases in between. Germline CDR1 and CDR2: MNHEY and SVGEGT. The CDR3 runs 16 residues. This chain's CDR3 is CASSYSGGAGRYEQYV. The CDR3 DNA is TGTGCCAGCAGTTACTCGGGGGGGGCTGGGCGTTACGAGCAGTACGTC.